This T cell receptor (beta chain) was obtained from a study of cytomegalovirus exposure and HLA in healthy donors. A multiplex PCR was run with 60 Vbeta primers and 13 Jbeta primers. Here immunoSEQ multiplex PCR was the method, and the copy in TCRdb shows in-frame clones only, minus some. In the table there are more than 100,000 clones, less than 20% of which are singletons. Germline V gene sequence: CDR1 LNHDA, CDR2 SQIVND (reference sequence). The CDR3 has 14 residues. Trimming shortened V by 6 bases and J by 2 bases, and 13 bases separated the two germline ends. The sequencing sample was made of PBMCs. The chain recombines TRBV19 with TRBJ1-1; D gene unclear. The sequence derives from a woman aged 18-29 years in good health and CMV-seronegative. The DNA for the CDR3 is TGTGCCAGTAGCCCCTTTGGAGGAAACACTGAAGCTTTCTTT. Its protein is CASSPFGGNTEAFF.